The clone carrying this T cell receptor beta chain has ten or more counts. Antigen: not known. The sample belongs to a study of early T cells in non-severe SARS-CoV-2 infection. On the study more broadly: Sequencing of bulk RNA from unsorted whole blood was done, without chain pairing. The study, taken as a whole, reports: Matching results from VDJdb favored anti-spike CD8 responses, leaving private and CD4 specificities undetected.

Individual cDNA molecules received unique molecular identifiers during library preparation. From the 5' RACE reads, TCRdb called clonotypes with MiXCR, one entry per CDR3 protein. This table holds 40,000 to 45,000 distinct CDR3 sequences, 12% found once. Trimming took off 0 bases at V and 5 bases at J, with 15 bases between the two ends. The germline V gene has CDR1 SGDLS and CDR2 YYNGEE. The CDR3 sequence is 15 residues long. Sequenced sample: whole blood. J is TRBJ2-7 and V is TRBV9; D remains unclear. This receptor was obtained from an adult who was a healthcare worker with PCR-confirmed SARS-CoV-2 infection or an uninfected control (not recorded which). The CDR3 region has the DNA TGTGCCAGCAGCGTAGCATCGGACCCATACAACGAGCAGTACTTC. The encoded protein is CASSVASDPYNEQYF.